This TCR beta chain was sequenced in a study of beta chain features in type 1 diabetes. Overall study context: Examination of sorted cells across all samples involved over 95 million cells. Study findings and constraints: For patients and controls alike, PCR might favor shorter templates to the same degree. Among patients with Type 1 diabetes, TCRB CDR3s were moderately but significantly shorter in every one of the four CD4+ subsets.

Once sorted, every population was more than 95% pure. This clone turned up a few times. Its cognate antigen is unknown. V gave up 4 bases and J gave up 3 bases, with 15 bases separating them. Germline-derived CDR1 and CDR2 are SGHTA and FQGTGA. The CDR3 runs to 15 residues. Sequenced material consisted of expressed TCRB transcripts (all of the isolated RNA was reverse transcribed). Read counts averaged around 3.9 million for samples of naive, central memory and regulatory T cells. Repertoires were generated with immunoSEQ multiplex PCR, while TCRdb's copy carries only in-frame clones and drops some. The sample consists of some 660,000 clones, about 14% of them appearing once.

The chain has TRBV7-3 and TRBJ1-1, with a tentative D call TRBD1 (5 bases). Sample: naive CD4+ T cells from blood. This TCR derives from a man aged 18 to 30 with type 1 diabetes. The CDR3 is CASSSARAGDTEAFF. CDR3 DNA: TGTGCCAGCAGCTCCGCCCGCGCGGGGGACACTGAAGCTTTCTTT.